Ten or more counts support the clone carrying this T cell receptor (beta chain). This sample is part of a study of spatial heterogeneity in lung cancer. Time point reported: sample taken at primary tumor resection. Tumor, nontumor lung or frozen PBMC supplied whole RNA, sequenced without sorting. TCRdb ran MiXCR on the 5' RACE reads and lists one entry per CDR3 protein. The sample includes around 23,000 distinct CDR3 sequences, under 5.5% of them seen just once. The CDR3 runs to 12 residues. Unmatched junction bases numbered 2, after V lost 6 bases and J lost 6 bases. CDR1 and CDR2 from the germline V gene are LNHDA and SQIVND (reference sequence).

The chain is built from TRBV19 and TRBJ1-5; 7 bases map to TRBD1. The receptor was isolated from a male donor with early-stage non-small cell lung cancer. The sample was PBMCs, taken at surgery. The CDR3 DNA follows: TGTGCCAGTAGCACAGGGGTTCAGCCCCAGCATTTT. Translating it yields CASSTGVQPQHF.